This T cell receptor (beta chain) was observed in a study of T cells in Graves' hyperthyroidism and ophthalmopathy. Study conclusions and caveats: Ophthalmopathy got predicted by the model a median approximately six months before its onset. Ophthalmopathy was separated from stable hyperthyroidism by a 13 V-J model.

TCR beta CDR3 sequences were amplified from RNA transcripts. First-round RT-PCR with HTBI primers amplified the TCR CDR3 region. Each CDR3 protein is one row after TCRdb ran MiXCR on the multiplex PCR reads. The sample consists of 400,000 or so distinct CDR3 sequences, approximately 14% of them appearing once. The ends lost 4 bases at V and 3 bases at J; junction bases unmatched: 8. From germline, CDR1 is LNHNV and CDR2 YYDKDF (reference sequence). The CDR3 is made up of 16 amino acids. Each person with ophthalmopathy scored at least 3 on the Clinical Activity Score, reached NOSPECS grade 4 or higher, and had been ill under 3 months. PBMCs stemmed from approximately 9.1 ml fresh peripheral blood. This clonotype was detected a few times. Its target is not known.

This clonotype was obtained from a woman aged 25 to 39 with Graves' ophthalmopathy. Sequenced material: blood. This chain joins TRBV15 and TRBJ2-1; 8 positions agree with TRBD2. CDR3 region: CATSTPGGEIYNEQFF. For the CDR3, the DNA is TGTGCCACCAGCACCCCCGGGGGGGAGATCTACAATGAGCAGTTCTTC.